This TCR beta chain was observed in a study of T-cell memory formation after mild COVID-19. General observations from the study: Later expanders leaned CD4+, whereas day 15 to 85 contracting clones were balanced CD4/CD8. Detection of some responders pre-infection suggested pre-existing cross-reactive memory T cells participated. Chiefly within CM and EM were the contracting CD4+ clones; CD8+ ones were within EMRA.

Trimming pared 4 bases from V and 8 bases from J, leaving 9 bases between. Germline V gene sequence: CDR1 SNHLY, CDR2 FYNNEI. This CDR3 is 12 amino acids long. From 5'RACE with constant-segment primers came TCR alpha and TCR beta cDNA libraries that carried sample barcodes and UMIs. TCRdb re-derived calls from the 5' RACE reads in MiXCR, one entry per CDR3 protein. The sample holds about 250,000 distinct CDR3 sequences; 15% are singletons and the top ten take around 2%. For this clonotype: The antigen is unknown.

Material for sequencing was PBMCs or a T cell subset sorted from them (not recorded which). This TCR derives from an adult woman who had mild COVID-19 (a few samples of this study predate the infection). Cell type and time point are not known. The chain uses TRBV2 and TRBJ2-1; D is undetermined. CDR3 nucleotide sequence: TGTGCCAGCAGTGGAAGAGAGGATGAGCAGTTCTTC. Translation gives CASSGREDEQFF.